This TCR beta chain appears in the sequencing data of a study of cytomegalovirus exposure and HLA in healthy donors (dated by TCRdb to about 2017). Describing the broader study: According to an earlier analysis of several hundred of the donors, some 180 million T cells yielded 117 million unique TCR beta sequences and 276 Gb of sequence data. The genetic ancestry cluster associated with self-reported Caucasian donors included about 81% of the 300 to 450 genotyped donors. Across 398 genotyped donors of the cohort, an average of approximately 240,000 unique TCR beta nucleotide sequences per donor were sequenced, and roughly 20% of those sequences were non-productive. About 300 gigabases of sequencing data and around 88 million unique TCR sequences made up an early release that covered fewer than 650 HLA-typed donors. Typing coverage varied by locus: about 629-640 donors for A, B, C, DRB1 and DQB1; some 520 for DQA1; around 610 for DPA1; 400 to 480 for DPB1. Five DR-DQ haplotypes were handled as single units for association and clustering, since linkage in the cohort was strong. HLA typing included class I and class II loci at four-digit resolution. The study profiled the T cell repertoires of hundreds of subjects by immunosequencing and related them to cytomegalovirus serostatus. Donor age, sex, ethnicity and CMV serostatus were collected together with the repertoire data. Along with the approximately 700-subject first cohort, a separate validation cohort of approximately 110 different subjects was used. To predict cytomegalovirus infection status, the study brought together high-throughput TCR immunosequencing, statistical association of individual TCRs with disease status, and machine learning. An earlier analysis of 587 of the donors used high-throughput TCR beta sequencing to judge whether each TCR beta V gene segment behaved as functional or pseudogenic. In the later analysis, no new phenotypic data were used to find candidate immune exposures; instead, reliance was placed on TCR beta sequences and their occurrence across donors. The study was designed to test whether signatures of past pathogen exposure could be identified by cataloging public T cell receptors. A later genetic analysis used genome-wide SNP genotypes for about 60% of the roughly 700 donors, treating that subset as a discovery cohort. Every discovery cohort repertoire had been produced on one sequencing platform. A later analysis re-examined previously published TCR beta repertoires from just over 650 donors and added high-resolution HLA genotyping to investigate patterns of TCR occurrence. Study-wide conclusions, independent of this receptor: In a later genetic analysis, fewer N-insertions in productive TCRs were reported among donors in an Asian-associated ancestry cluster than the roughly 710-donor mean. A further reported finding was that TCR beta sequences accurately predicted the HLA-A and HLA-B alleles for most subjects in the first cohort. Linkage disequilibrium might explain the correlated functional status among segregating V segments, but an unknown experimental factor could not be excluded. When HLA alleles, especially DR and DQ, strongly co-occurred, TCR associations were difficult to assign to individual alleles. CMV serostatus was the only immune exposure information available for the cohort. At a false discovery rate of 0.05, a later analysis linked 16,951 TCR beta sequences to specific HLA alleles. In a later analysis, HLA-associated TCR beta chains showed more clonal expansion and lower generation probabilities than non-associated chains that were equally common. The classifier was reported to diagnose cytomegalovirus status with high specificity and sensitivity in both the original cohort and the validation cohort. The study listed approximately 150 TCR beta chains as associated with cytomegalovirus. A later analysis reported that several top co-occurrence clusters appeared linked to parvovirus B19, influenza, CMV and Epstein-Barr virus. Because counts were too low, seventeen rarely observed V segments, including chromosome 9 orphons, were left out of the earlier analysis of 587 of the donors. Because some donors lacked HLA typing at each locus, the association tests relied only on the typed subset. Three of the identified cytomegalovirus-associated TCR beta chains were confirmed in vitro to be specific for cytomegalovirus antigens. The cohort was sequenced for TCR beta chains only, and without alpha or paired-chain data the features that could be detected were limited. According to the authors, the approach could potentially be generalized to other disease states and immunological phenotypes. Most TCR sequences were seen in very few donors, while some public TCRs were found in many individuals. In an earlier analysis of over 550 of the donors, most TCR beta V segments were observed in productive rearrangements about 90% or about 30% of the time, broadly matching IMGT annotations. The 87-base-pair reads could not distinguish some IMGT-functional V segments, including TRBV6-2 and TRBV6-3, so those segments were excluded. In a later analysis, most CMV-associated TCR beta chains were found to appear HLA-restricted, with HLA associations seemingly driven largely by CMV exposure. The presence/absence analyses assumed that sequencing depth was roughly uniform across donors, and that assumption may not be true. V-gene and J-gene trimming of TCR beta chains was associated with a missense DCLRE1C variant in a later genetic analysis, and the association was replicated in an independent cohort. A group of highly shared sequence variants was considered likely to be a technical artifact of the sequencing pipeline. A later analysis found that TCR association rates varied across HLA loci, with DRB1 alleles showing the most associated TCRs and HLA-C alleles the fewest.

In total, around 600 healthy bone marrow donors made up the cohort. Cohort members were all nominally healthy when sampled, although unrecorded immune exposures were likely present. The donor was CMV seronegative and belonged to the group of over 300 seronegative cohort members. Every donor gave a peripheral blood sample, and the peripheral blood mononuclear cells from that sample were used for TCR beta sequencing. Genomic DNA extraction from the blood cell samples was performed with the Qiagen DNeasy Blood Extraction Kit. A note on this clone: It lacks a known antigen. Nothing much larger sits one base from this clone, and base qualities are not available.

The method behind the library was the immunoSEQ multiplex PCR assay. A mixture of 60 forward primers for TCR Vbeta segments and 13 reverse primers for TCR Jbeta segments was used in the multiplex PCR. Amplification of the CDR3 region of rearranged TCR beta genes was performed with a multiplex PCR assay on genomic DNA. The Illumina HiSeq System was used to sequence the amplified TCR beta libraries as 87-base-pair reads. The authors' pipeline ran thus. Across the roughly 600 repertoires, a later analysis counted 80 million or so unique TCR beta chains, about 10 million of which were shared by at least two donors. To remove PCR and sequencing errors, raw reads were error-corrected and collapsed into unique sequences using a nearest-neighbor algorithm that merged closely related sequences. To assign V, D and J gene segments, CDR3 sequences were aligned to IMGT reference sequences. For a sequence to be retained, at least a six-nucleotide match to both a V gene segment and a J gene segment was required. Rearrangements were called productive when the CDR3 lacked stop codons and stayed in frame with V and J; all others were non-productive. Following IMGT convention, CDR3 was defined as the stretch from the second conserved V-encoded cysteine to the conserved J-encoded phenylalanine. Sequences without an unambiguous match to a single V gene segment were excluded from the earlier analysis of approximately 560 of the donors. An earlier analysis of 500 to 600 of the donors classified V segments as functional when productive rearrangements were above 56.7% and as segregating when the standard deviation between donors was above 5%. A statistical classification framework was built to diagnose cytomegalovirus status from the catalog of TCR beta chain sequences. A later analysis assigned V and J genes by comparing TCR nucleotide sequences with IMGT/GENE-DB human TR gene sequences. In a later analysis, CDR3 sequences and most-parsimonious VDJ recombination scenarios were assigned using the TCRdist pipeline. In a later analysis, each TCR beta chain was defined by its CDR3 amino acid sequence together with its V-gene family, and reads without a unique V-gene family were excluded. A later analysis removed 592 highly shared, low-generation-probability nucleotide sequences to deal with suspected cross-contamination and a sequencing artifact. In a later analysis, a clonal expansion index for each public chain was calculated from normalized within-repertoire ranks of inferred template counts. A later analysis computed generation probabilities with a VDJ recombination model fitted to out-of-frame rearrangements, and checked the results against IGoR. A later analysis scored TCR-TCR, TCR-HLA and TCR-CMV co-occurrence with hypergeometric tests, applying a repertoire-size bias correction to TCR pairs. False discovery rates were estimated in a later analysis by permuting HLA or CMV assignments 20 times. A later analysis grouped co-occurring TCRs with DBSCAN, adding TCRdist sequence similarity when clustering within HLA-allele-positive subsets. Repertoires with fewer than 30,000 or more than 120,000 public chains, plus five repertoires with anomalous nucleotide sharing, were excluded from co-occurrence clustering. TCRdb re-hosts the immuneACCESS table, in-frame sequences only. Its copies lack some clones; in the studies checked, an unresolved V gene accounts for under half of them, and the cause for the rest is not known. V and J calls and clone size are given by that table; D and trimming were obtained from the DNA. The sample table shows roughly 200,000 clones, and around three quarters are seen once. The top ten constitute under 2% of the sample.

Reading the germline V gene gives CDR1 SQVTM and CDR2 ANQGSEA. Trimming removed 3 bases from V and 4 bases from J; the gene matches leave 8 bases unexplained. The CDR3 measures 14 amino acids from cysteine to phenylalanine. CDR3 DNA is the only sequence kept; it has 42 bases, read in frame from the first base. This TCR derives from a man aged 25 to 40 in good health and CMV-seronegative. In this chain, TRBV29-1 is recombined with TRBJ2-5; TRBD1 fits 7 bases in the junction. Sequenced input: PBMCs. The DNA sequence is TGCAGCGTTGAGCACCCAGGGGGAATAGAGACCCAGTACTTC. Translated, it gives CSVEHPGGIETQYF. Here the CDR3 is joined to the reference TRBV29-1 and TRBJ2-5 genes, and the full variable domain is: SAVISQKPSRDICQRGTSLTIQCQVDSQVTMMFWYRQQPGQSLTLIATANQGSEATYESGFVIDKFPISRPNLTFSTLTVSNMSPEDSSIYLCSVEHPGGIETQYFGPGTRLLVL.